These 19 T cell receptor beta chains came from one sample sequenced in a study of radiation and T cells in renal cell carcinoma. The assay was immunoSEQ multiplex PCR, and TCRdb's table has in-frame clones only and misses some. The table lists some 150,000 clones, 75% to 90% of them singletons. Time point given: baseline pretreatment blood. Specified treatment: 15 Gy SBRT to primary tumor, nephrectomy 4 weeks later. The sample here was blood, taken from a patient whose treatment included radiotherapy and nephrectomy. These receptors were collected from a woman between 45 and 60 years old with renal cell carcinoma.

This CDR3 reads CASSPGNEQFF. The CDR3 nucleotides are TGTGCCAGCAGTCCCGGGAACGAGCAGTTCTTC. This chain uses TRBV6-5 with TRBJ2-1; D possibly corresponds to TRBD2 (5 bases). In germline, CDR1 is MNHEY, CDR2 SVGAGI. The CDR3 has 11 residues. V lost 5 bases to trimming and J lost 10 bases, with 9 bases between them.

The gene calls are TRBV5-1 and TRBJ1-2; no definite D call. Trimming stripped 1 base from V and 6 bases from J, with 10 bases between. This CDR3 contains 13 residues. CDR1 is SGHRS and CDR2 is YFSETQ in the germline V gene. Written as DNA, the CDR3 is TGCGCCAGCAGCTTGTCGACTTGGGATGGCTACACCTTC. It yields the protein CASSLSTWDGYTF.

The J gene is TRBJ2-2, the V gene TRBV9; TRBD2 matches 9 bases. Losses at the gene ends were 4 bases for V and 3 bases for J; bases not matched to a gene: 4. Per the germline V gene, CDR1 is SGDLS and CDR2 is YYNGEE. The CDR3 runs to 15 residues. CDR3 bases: TGTGCCAGCAGCCCCGGCGGGAGGGACACCGGGGAGCTGTTTTTT. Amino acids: CASSPGGRDTGELFF. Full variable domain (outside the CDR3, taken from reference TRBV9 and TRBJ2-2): DSGVTQTPKHLITATGQRVTLRCSPRSGDLSVYWYQQSLDQGLQFLIQYYNGEERAKGNILERFSAQQFPDLHSELNLSSLELGDSALYFCASSPGGRDTGELFFGEGSRLTVL.

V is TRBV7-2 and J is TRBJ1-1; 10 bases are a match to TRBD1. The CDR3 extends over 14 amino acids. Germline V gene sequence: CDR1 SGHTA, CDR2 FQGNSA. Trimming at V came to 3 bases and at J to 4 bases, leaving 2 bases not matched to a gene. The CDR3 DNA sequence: TGTGCCAGCAGCTTCGGGACAGGGGTCACTGAAGCTTTCTTT. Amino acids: CASSFGTGVTEAFF.

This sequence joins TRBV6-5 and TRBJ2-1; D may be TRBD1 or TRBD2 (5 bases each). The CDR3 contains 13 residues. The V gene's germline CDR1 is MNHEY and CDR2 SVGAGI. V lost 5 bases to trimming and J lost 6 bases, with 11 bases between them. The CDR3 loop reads CASSPGPINEQFF. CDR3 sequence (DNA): TGTGCCAGCAGTCCGGGACCAATCAATGAGCAGTTCTTC.

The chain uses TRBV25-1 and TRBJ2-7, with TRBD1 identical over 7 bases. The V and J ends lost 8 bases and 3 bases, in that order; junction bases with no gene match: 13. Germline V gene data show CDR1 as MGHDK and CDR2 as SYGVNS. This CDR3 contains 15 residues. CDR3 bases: TGTGCCAGCTCCAATCAGGGACAGATAGTCTACGAGCAGTACTTC. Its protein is CASSNQGQIVYEQYF.

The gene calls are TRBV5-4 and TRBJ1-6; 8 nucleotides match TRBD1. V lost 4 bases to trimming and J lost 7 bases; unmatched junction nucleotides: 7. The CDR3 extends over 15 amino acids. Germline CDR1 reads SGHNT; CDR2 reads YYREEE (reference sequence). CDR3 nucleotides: TGTGCCAGCAGCCTGGACAGGGCGAGAAATTCACCCCTCCACTTT. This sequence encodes CASSLDRARNSPLHF.

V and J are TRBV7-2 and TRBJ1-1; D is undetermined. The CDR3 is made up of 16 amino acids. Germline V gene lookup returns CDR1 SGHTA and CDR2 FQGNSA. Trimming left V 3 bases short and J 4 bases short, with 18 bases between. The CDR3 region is CASSLEGSDVGTEAFF. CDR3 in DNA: TGTGCCAGCAGCTTGGAAGGCAGTGACGTTGGCACTGAAGCTTTCTTT.

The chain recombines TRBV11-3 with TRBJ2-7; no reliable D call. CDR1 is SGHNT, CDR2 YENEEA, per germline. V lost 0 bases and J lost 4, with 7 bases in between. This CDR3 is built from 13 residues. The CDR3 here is CASSLDVGYEQYF. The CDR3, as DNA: TGTGCCAGCAGCTTAGATGTGGGTTACGAGCAGTACTTC.

CDR3 DNA sequence: TGTGCCAGCAGTTCCCCGGGACAGGGCTACGAGCAGTACTTC. Its translation is CASSSPGQGYEQYF. This rearrangement joins TRBV27 to TRBJ2-7, with 9 positions matching TRBD1. There are 14 residues in the CDR3. The germline V gene encodes CDR1 MNHEY and CDR2 SMNVEV (reference sequence). V lost 4 bases, J lost 3 bases, and 4 bases stayed unmatched.

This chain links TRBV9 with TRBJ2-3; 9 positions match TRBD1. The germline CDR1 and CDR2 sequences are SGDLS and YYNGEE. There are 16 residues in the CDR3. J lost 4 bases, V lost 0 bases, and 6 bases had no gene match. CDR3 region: CASSVGGGTGPDTQYF. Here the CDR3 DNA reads TGTGCCAGCAGCGTAGGTGGAGGGACAGGGCCAGATACGCAGTATTTT.

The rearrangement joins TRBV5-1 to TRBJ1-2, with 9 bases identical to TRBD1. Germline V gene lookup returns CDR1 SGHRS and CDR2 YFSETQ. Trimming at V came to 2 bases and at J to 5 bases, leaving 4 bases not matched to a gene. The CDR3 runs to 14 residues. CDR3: CASSLGTGRYGYTF. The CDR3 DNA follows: TGCGCCAGCAGCTTAGGGACAGGGAGGTATGGCTACACCTTC.

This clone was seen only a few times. The CDR3 spells CASSLEGGNTEAFF. CDR3 nucleotide sequence: TGCGCCAGCAGCTTGGAAGGTGGGAACACTGAAGCTTTCTTT. The V and J genes are TRBV5-1 and TRBJ1-1; D gene unclear. CDR3 length: 14 residues. Trimming shortened V by 0 bases and J by 1 base, and 7 bases separated the two germline ends. CDR1 and CDR2 (germline): SGHRS, YFSETQ. Complete variable domain (other parts from reference TRBV5-1 and TRBJ1-1): KAGVTQTPRYLIKTRGQQVTLSCSPISGHRSVSWYQQTPGQGLQFLFEYFSETQRNKGNFPGRFSGRQFSNSRSEMNVSTLELGDSALYLCASSLEGGNTEAFFGQGTRLTVV.

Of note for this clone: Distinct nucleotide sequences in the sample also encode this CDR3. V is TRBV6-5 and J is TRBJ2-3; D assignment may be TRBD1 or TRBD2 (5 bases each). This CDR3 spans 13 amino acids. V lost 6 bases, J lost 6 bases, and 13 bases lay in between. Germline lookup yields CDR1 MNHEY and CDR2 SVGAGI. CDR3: CASRPPGADTQYF. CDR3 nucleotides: TGTGCCAGCAGGCCCCCCGGGGCCGATACGCAGTATTTT.

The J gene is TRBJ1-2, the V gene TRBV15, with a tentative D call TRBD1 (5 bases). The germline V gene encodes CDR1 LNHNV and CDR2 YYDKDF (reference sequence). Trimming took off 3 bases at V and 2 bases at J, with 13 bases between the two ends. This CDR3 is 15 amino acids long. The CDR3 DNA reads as TGTGCCACCAGCAGGGGGGGGGTGAAAAACTATGGCTACACCTTC. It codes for CATSRGGVKNYGYTF.

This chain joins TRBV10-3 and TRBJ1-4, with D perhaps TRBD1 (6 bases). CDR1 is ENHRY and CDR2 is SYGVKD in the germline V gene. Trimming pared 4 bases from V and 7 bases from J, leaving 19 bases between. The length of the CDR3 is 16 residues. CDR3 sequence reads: CAISGQGGEDGEKLFF. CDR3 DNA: TGTGCCATCAGTGGGCAAGGGGGGGAAGACGGTGAAAAACTGTTTTTT.

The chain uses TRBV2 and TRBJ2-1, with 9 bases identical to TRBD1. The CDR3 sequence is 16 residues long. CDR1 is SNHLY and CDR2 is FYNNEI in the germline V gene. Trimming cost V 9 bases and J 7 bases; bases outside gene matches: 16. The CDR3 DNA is TGTGCCAGTGGAAACCCCGGACAGGGGAACTTGAATGAGCAGTTCTTC. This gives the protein CASGNPGQGNLNEQFF.

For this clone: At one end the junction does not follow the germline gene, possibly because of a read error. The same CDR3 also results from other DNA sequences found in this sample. This CDR3 reads CASREPSGSYGEQYF. CDR3 nucleotides: TGCGCCAGCAGGGAGCCTAGCGGGTCCTACGGGGAGCAGTACTTT. This chain connects TRBV5-1 to TRBJ2-7, with TRBD2 matching over 8 bases. The CDR3 runs to 15 residues. CDR1 and CDR2 from the germline V gene are SGHRS and YFSETQ. The entire variable domain, with the rest obtained from reference TRBV5-1 and TRBJ2-7, is as follows: KAGVTQTPRYLIKTRGQQVTLSCSPISGHRSVSWYQQTPGQGLQFLFEYFSETQRNKGNFPGRFSGRQFSNSRSEMNVSTLELGDSALYLCASREPSGSYGEQYFGPGTRLTVT.

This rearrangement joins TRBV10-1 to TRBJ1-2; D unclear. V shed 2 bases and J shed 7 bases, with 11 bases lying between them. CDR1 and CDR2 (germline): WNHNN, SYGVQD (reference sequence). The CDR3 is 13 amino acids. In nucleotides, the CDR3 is TGCGCCAGCAGTGAGGCCCGGACGGGTGGCTACACCTTC. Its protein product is CASSEARTGGYTF.